This entry lists 4 T cell receptor beta chains sequenced from one sample in a study of a mutant IDH1 vaccine in newly diagnosed glioma. Assay used: immunoSEQ multiplex PCR; TCRdb lists only in-frame clones, some missing. The sample includes under 70,000 clones, 70% to 90% seen only once; the top ten take 3% to 3.5%. The time point denotes: week 5, during vaccination. Topical imiquimod accompanied each vaccine dose, which consisted of 300 ug of mutant IDH1 20-mer peptide. For these receptors, no antigen is known. The sample was PBMCs, taken from a glioma patient whose treatment included an IDH1 peptide vaccine. The receptor set was obtained from a man aged 30 to 39 with glioma.

CDR3 sequence: CASGEGTKNTEAFF. CDR3 bases: TGTGCCAGCGGGGAGGGGACGAAGAACACTGAAGCTTTCTTT. The chain couples TRBV28 to TRBJ1-1, with D perhaps TRBD1 (5 bases). The CDR3 is 14 residues long. Trimming stripped 8 bases from V and 1 base from J, with 14 bases between. Germline CDR1 is MDHEN and CDR2 is SYDVKM.

This clone has only one observation. This chain uses TRBV18 with TRBJ1-3; 8 bases agree with TRBD1. The ends lost 1 base at V and 4 bases at J; junction bases unmatched: 3. CDR3 size: 15 residues. CDR1 and CDR2 from the germline V gene are KGHSH and LQKENI. The chain's CDR3 is CASSPRQGQGNTIYF. The CDR3 bases are TGTGCCAGCTCACCACGACAGGGGCAGGGAAACACCATATATTTT. The whole variable domain, remainder taken from reference TRBV18 and TRBJ1-3, is NAGVMQNPRHLVRRRGQEARLRCSPMKGHSHVYWYRQLPEEGLKFMVYLQKENIIDESGMPKERFSAEFPKEGPSILRIQQVVRGDSAAYFCASSPRQGQGNTIYFGEGSWLTVV.

The CDR3 region has the DNA TGCGCCAGCAGCCAAGCCCTGACAGGGGTCTATAGCAATCAGCCCCAGCATTTT. Its protein product is CASSQALTGVYSNQPQHF. The chain combines TRBV4-1 with TRBJ1-5; 8 bases align to TRBD1. The CDR3 loop spans 18 amino acids. In germline, CDR1 is MGHRA, CDR2 YSYEKL. V shed 1 base and J 0 bases; nucleotides not matched to a gene: 8.

This rearrangement joins TRBV29-1 to TRBJ2-3, with 11 nucleotides matching TRBD1. This CDR3 is 15 amino acids long. Germline CDR1 is SQVTM and CDR2 is ANQGSEA. V gave up 7 bases and J gave up 0 bases; unmatched junction bases: 6. In nucleotides, the CDR3 is TGCAGCGGACGGACAGGGGGCAGGAGCACAGATACGCAGTATTTT. It translates to CSGRTGGRSTDTQYF.